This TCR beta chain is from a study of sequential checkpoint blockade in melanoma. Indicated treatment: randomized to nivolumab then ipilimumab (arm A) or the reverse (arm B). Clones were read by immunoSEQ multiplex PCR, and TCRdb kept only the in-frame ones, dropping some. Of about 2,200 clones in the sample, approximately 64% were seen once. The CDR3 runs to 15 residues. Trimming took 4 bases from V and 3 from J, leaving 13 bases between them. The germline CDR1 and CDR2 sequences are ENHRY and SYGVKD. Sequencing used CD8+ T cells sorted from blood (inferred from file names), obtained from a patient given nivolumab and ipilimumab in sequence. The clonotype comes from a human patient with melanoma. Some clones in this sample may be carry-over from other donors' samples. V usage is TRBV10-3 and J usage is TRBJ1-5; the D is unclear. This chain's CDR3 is CAISGEGRVNQPQHF. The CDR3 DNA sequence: TGTGCCATCAGTGGGGAGGGTAGGGTCAATCAGCCCCAGCATTTT.